This TCR beta chain was sequenced during a study of CD8 T cells in ankylosing spondylitis. Quantitative molecular-barcoded 5'-RACE generated the TCR beta libraries. One entry per CDR3 protein results from TCRdb running MiXCR on the 5' RACE reads. The profile shows about 190,000 distinct CDR3 sequences, roughly 13% of them singletons. This CDR3 has 12 amino acids. The V end lost 3 bases, the J end lost 4 bases, and 8 bases lay between the germline ends. Germline V gives CDR1 SQVTM, CDR2 ANQGSEA. Notes on the study in general: Matched synovial fluid from ankylosing spondylitis patients was reported to be enriched for disease-linked clones. Ankylosing spondylitis blood appeared to be characterized by a TCR beta motif of 8 or 9 highly homologous variants.

In this sample, this clonotype turned up many times. Its antigen remains unidentified. The sequenced sample consisted of blood, either unsorted or a sorted T cell fraction (not recorded which). The TCR originated in a female donor with ankylosing spondylitis or in good health (not recorded which). This sequence joins TRBV29-1 and TRBJ2-3; D gene uncertain. For the CDR3, the DNA is TGCAGCGTTGAGGGATTAGCAGATACGCAGTATTTT. This translates into CSVEGLADTQYF.